The 8 T cell receptor beta chains presented below share a single source sample, sequenced in a study of identical twins. Using its own MiXCR run on the 5' RACE reads, TCRdb lists one record per CDR3 protein. This table holds 450,000 to 650,000 distinct CDR3 sequences, roughly 15% found once. This same sample was also taken into another study, of yellow fever vaccine responses in identical twins.

The specimen sequenced was CD4+ T cells sorted from blood. These receptors were collected from a woman in her late teens or twenties in good health.

The chain links TRBV11-2 to TRBJ2-3; a possible D gene is TRBD2 (6 bases). The V end was cut by 0 bases, the J end by 2 bases, with 9 bases between. Germline CDR1 is SGHAT and CDR2 is FQNNGV. The CDR3 extends over 15 amino acids. For the CDR3, the DNA is TGTGCCAGCAGCTTAGACGGGAGTTACACAGATACGCAGTATTTT. It specifies CASSLDGSYTDTQYF.

A word on this clonotype: Germline and junction disagree at one end, which may indicate a read error. This chain uses TRBV7-9 with TRBJ2-2; 7 bases map to TRBD1. Germline values: CDR1 SEHNR, CDR2 FQNEAQ (reference sequence). This CDR3 is 17 amino acids long. The CDR3 nucleotides are TGTGCCAGCAGTTTAGCCTTTGGGACAGAGAACACCGGGGAGCTGTTTTTT. It translates to CASSLAFGTENTGELFF.

This clonotype was picked up a small number of times. CDR3 in DNA: TGTGCCAGCAGCTTCGGACTTACTCCTAGCACAGATACGCAGTATTTT. Its translation: CASSFGLTPSTDTQYF. The chain has TRBV7-3 and TRBJ2-3, with TRBD2 as a possible D gene (5 bases). V was cut by 3 bases and J by 0 bases, with 13 bases left in between. Looked up from germline, CDR1 is SGHTA and CDR2 is FQGTGA. This CDR3 comprises 16 residues.

A few counts support this clonotype. The CDR3 coding sequence is TGTGCCAGCAGAACGGAGGGGGGCGTCACTGAAGCTTTCTTT. It translates to CASRTEGGVTEAFF. This chain links TRBV12-3 or TRBV12-4 with TRBJ1-1, with a tentative D call TRBD1 (6 bases). The CDR3 runs to 14 residues. V gave up 6 bases and J gave up 4 bases, with 15 bases separating them.

This chain links TRBV24-1 with TRBJ2-1; the D call may be TRBD1 or TRBD2 (5 bases each). V shed 5 bases and J shed 7 bases, with 11 bases lying between them. Germline loops: CDR1 KGHDR, CDR2 SFDVKD. The CDR3 contains 13 residues. The CDR3 is CATSARGGNEQFF. The CDR3 nucleotides read TGTGCCACCAGTGCCCGTGGGGGTAATGAGCAGTTCTTC.

V is TRBV6-1 and J is TRBJ1-1, with D unclear. From germline, CDR1 is MNHNS and CDR2 SASEGT. The length of the CDR3 is 13 residues. Trimming cost V 8 bases and J 4 bases, with 14 bases left between them. CDR3 loop: CASHRGPGTEAFF. CDR3 sequence (DNA): TGTGCCAGCCACAGAGGGCCGGGCACTGAAGCTTTCTTT.

This clonotype was seen a few times. J is TRBJ2-1 and V is TRBV6-1; 12 nucleotides match TRBD2. Trimming cost V 7 bases and J 4 bases; bases outside gene matches: 5. The germline gives CDR1 MNHNS, CDR2 SASEGT. The CDR3 extends over 15 amino acids. DNA for the CDR3: TGTGCCAGCACCTACGGGACTAGCGGGTACAATGAGCAGTTCTTC. Amino acid sequence: CASTYGTSGYNEQFF.

This chain links TRBV5-1 with TRBJ1-2; 7 nucleotides line up with TRBD1. This CDR3 comprises 16 residues. Germline trimming cut 0 bases from V and 0 bases from J; bases unmatched to any gene: 5. The V gene's germline CDR1 is SGHRS and CDR2 YFSETQ. This chain's CDR3 is CASSLGDSLANYGYTF. The CDR3 DNA reads as TGCGCCAGCAGCTTGGGGGACAGTTTAGCTAACTATGGCTACACCTTC.